This T cell receptor (beta chain) was captured in a study of T-cell memory formation after mild COVID-19. TCRdb analysed the 5' RACE reads with MiXCR anew, one entry per CDR3 protein. This table holds 250,000 to 350,000 distinct CDR3 sequences, 15% to 20% found once. This clonotype was found a few times. CDR3 length: 16 residues. Germline CDR1 reads PRHDT; CDR2 reads FYEKMQ (reference sequence). With 5 bases removed from V and 7 bases from J, the gap between germline ends came to 23 bases. This TCR came from a man younger than 30 who had mild COVID-19 (a few samples of this study predate the infection). Cell type and time point are not known. The specimen sequenced was PBMCs or a T cell subset sorted from them (not recorded which). This chain joins TRBV13 and TRBJ1-2; D is perhaps TRBD1 (5 bases). The CDR3: CASSRGRAALDRGYTF. The DNA for the CDR3 is TGTGCCAGCAGCCGGGGCAGGGCCGCCCTCGATCGTGGCTACACCTTC.